Below, 21 T cell receptor beta chains from the same sample are listed, as sequenced in a study of blood T cell repertoires in COVID-19. Profiling relied on immunoSEQ multiplex PCR, and the TCRdb table lists in-frame clones only, not all of them. The sample yields fewer than 35,000 clones, around 87% seen once. The specimen was peripheral blood. These receptors all come from a man aged 45 to 65 with active or convalescent COVID-19.

CDR3 DNA: TGTGCCAGCAGCTTGGGGTCAGTGAACACTGAAGCTTTCTTT. It translates to CASSLGSVNTEAFF. The rearrangement links TRBV5-6 to TRBJ1-1, with no clear D. V was pared by 0 bases and J by 0 bases, with 6 bases between. Germline V CDR1 and CDR2: SGHDT, YYEEEE. This CDR3 is built from 14 residues.

This clone appeared a few times. The V and J genes are TRBV11-2 and TRBJ1-1; D call uncertain. The germline V and J ends were trimmed by 3 bases and 11 bases, with 13 bases remaining between them. Germline values: CDR1 SGHAT, CDR2 FQNNGV. The CDR3 runs to 12 residues. CDR3 residues: CASSLGPTRAFF. The CDR3 DNA reads TGTGCCAGCAGCTTGGGCCCAACTCGGGCTTTCTTT.

The chain has TRBV4-3 and TRBJ2-3; D may be TRBD2 (6 bases). Trimming stripped 2 bases from V and 3 bases from J, with 15 bases between. Germline loops: CDR1 LGHNA, CDR2 YSLEER. This CDR3 spans 16 amino acids. CDR3: CASSQLIGGATDTQYF. In DNA form, the CDR3 reads TGCGCCAGCAGCCAACTGATAGGAGGGGCGACAGATACGCAGTATTTT.

This clone has just one count. The chain joins TRBV10-3 to TRBJ1-2, with a tentative D call TRBD1 (6 bases). V gave up 6 bases and J gave up 4 bases, with 15 bases separating them. CDR1 ENHRY and CDR2 SYGVKD come from the germline V gene. This CDR3 is 14 amino acids long. CDR3 sequence reads: CAISHRESAYGYTF. The CDR3 DNA sequence: TGTGCCATCAGCCACAGGGAATCGGCCTATGGCTACACCTTC.

The chain has TRBV11-2 and TRBJ2-1, with 13 positions matching TRBD2. There are 15 residues in the CDR3. Germline CDR1 reads SGHAT; CDR2 reads FQNNGV. V was clipped by 6 bases and J by 6 bases; unmatched bases: 5. The CDR3, as DNA: TGTGCCAGCAGGGGGACTAGCGGGACGGGCAATGAGCAGTTCTTC. It yields the protein CASRGTSGTGNEQFF.

This clone appeared a few times. This chain links TRBV14 with TRBJ1-2; D gene ambiguous. The CDR3 runs to 13 residues. CDR1 is SGHDN and CDR2 is FVKESK in the germline V gene. V shed 0 bases and J shed 8 bases, with 10 bases lying between them. CDR3 loop: CASSQERVGGYTF. The CDR3, as DNA: TGTGCCAGCAGCCAAGAGCGAGTCGGGGGCTACACCTTC.

This clone is a singleton in its sample. The V call is TRBV19, the J call TRBJ2-2; D possibly corresponds to TRBD2 (5 bases). This CDR3 contains 17 residues. Trimming shortened V by 7 bases and J by 0 bases, and 18 bases separated the two germline ends. The germline V gene encodes CDR1 LNHDA and CDR2 SQIVND (reference sequence). CDR3 region: CASKGTSGSANTGELFF. CDR3 coding DNA: TGTGCCAGTAAAGGAACTTCGGGTAGCGCGAACACCGGGGAGCTGTTTTTT.

The chain joins TRBV19 to TRBJ1-1; no firm D call. V shed 6 bases and J shed 5 bases, with 13 bases lying between them. The CDR3 is 13 amino acids. CDR1 and CDR2 (germline): LNHDA, SQIVND (reference sequence). CDR3 nucleotides: TGTGCCAGTAGGAACCAAGAGTGGACTGAAGCTTTCTTT. Translation: CASRNQEWTEAFF.

The gene calls are TRBV15 and TRBJ2-3; D might be TRBD1 (6 bases). Germline CDR1 LNHNV, CDR2 YYDKDF (reference sequence). V was pared by 5 bases and J by 3 bases, with 12 bases between. CDR3 size: 14 residues. In DNA, the CDR3 is TGTGCCACCAGCGGGCAGGGGAGAACAGATACGCAGTATTTT. Its protein is CATSGQGRTDTQYF. The full variable domain, its missing parts supplied by reference TRBV15 and TRBJ2-3, is DAMVIQNPRYQVTQFGKPVTLSCSQTLNHNVMYWYQQKSSQAPKLLFHYYDKDFNNEADTPDNFQSRRPNTSFCFLDIRSPGLGDTAMYLCATSGQGRTDTQYFGPGTRLTVL.

This clone showed up just a few times. This chain links TRBV19 with TRBJ2-2; TRBD2 aligns across 9 bases. Germline V lookup: CDR1 LNHDA, CDR2 SQIVND (reference sequence). Unmatched junction bases numbered 8, after V lost 5 bases and J lost 7 bases. This CDR3 spans 15 amino acids. Written as DNA, the CDR3 is TGTGCCAGTAGTTCGGGGACTAGCAAGATCGGGGAGCTGTTTTTT. As protein: CASSSGTSKIGELFF. Using reference TRBV19 and TRBJ2-2 for the parts outside the CDR3, the full variable domain is DGGITQSPKYLFRKEGQNVTLSCEQNLNHDAMYWYRQDPGQGLRLIYYSQIVNDFQKGDIAEGYSVSREKKESFPLTVTSAQKNPTAFYLCASSSGTSKIGELFFGEGSRLTVL.

This clone turned up a few times. The gene calls are TRBV5-1 and TRBJ2-7; the match to TRBD2 covers 9 bases. The length of the CDR3 is 17 residues. J was trimmed by 2 bases and V by 0 bases; bases with no gene match: 9. Germline V gene data show CDR1 as SGHRS and CDR2 as YFSETQ. The CDR3 spells CASSLGVAGDAPYEQYF. CDR3 nucleotide sequence: TGCGCCAGCAGCTTGGGAGTAGCGGGAGACGCCCCCTACGAGCAGTACTTC.

The chain joins TRBV29-1 to TRBJ2-7, with TRBD1 matching over 8 bases. Germline V CDR1 and CDR2: SQVTM, ANQGSEA. The CDR3 consists of 13 residues. The trim removed 6 bases at V and 5 bases at J, leaving 9 bases unmatched. CDR3 amino acids: CSVRTGLDHEQYF. CDR3 sequence (DNA): TGCAGCGTCCGGACAGGGCTCGACCACGAGCAGTACTTC.

This clone was counted once. The chain is built from TRBV18 and TRBJ2-7, with 10 positions matching TRBD2. The CDR3 is 14 residues long. Germline V gives CDR1 KGHSH, CDR2 LQKENI. V dropped 5 bases and J dropped 5; count of bases not matched to a gene: 6. The CDR3 region is CASSSLAGDHEQYF. Written as DNA, the CDR3 is TGTGCCAGCTCATCTCTAGCGGGAGATCACGAGCAGTACTTC.

This clone was picked up a small number of times. The CDR3 DNA sequence: TGTGCCAGCACTCTGGACAGGGACTATGGCTACACCTTC. Its protein is CASTLDRDYGYTF. The V gene is TRBV11-2, the J gene TRBJ1-2; 8 bases fit TRBD1. Unmatched junction bases numbered 4, after V lost 7 bases and J lost 3 bases. In germline, CDR1 is SGHAT, CDR2 FQNNGV. This CDR3 comprises 13 residues.

The J gene is TRBJ2-7, the V gene TRBV7-2, with D maybe TRBD1 (6 bases). V lost 2 bases to trimming and J lost 0 bases, with 11 bases between them. CDR3 length: 15 residues. Germline CDR1 reads SGHTA; CDR2 reads FQGNSA. CDR3 protein: CASSLSGALSYEQYF. CDR3 nucleotides: TGTGCCAGCAGCTTATCAGGGGCCCTCTCCTACGAGCAGTACTTC.

V usage is TRBV29-1 and J usage is TRBJ2-5; 8 positions match TRBD2. CDR1 is SQVTM, CDR2 ANQGSEA, per germline. The J segment lost 5 bases and the V segment lost 7 bases, leaving 12 bases of the junction unmatched. The CDR3 runs to 14 residues. CDR3 DNA sequence: TGCAGCGCTGGCCCGGGGGGGGTTCGCGAGACCCAGTACTTC. This sequence encodes CSAGPGGVRETQYF.

The chain links TRBV7-2 to TRBJ2-5, with TRBD2 as a possible D gene (6 bases). The V end lost 4 bases, the J end lost 4 bases, and 10 bases lay between the germline ends. CDR1 SGHTA and CDR2 FQGNSA come from the germline V gene. The CDR3 contains 13 residues. CDR3 nucleotide sequence: TGTGCCAGCAGCTGGGGGAGGAGAGAGACCCAGTACTTC. Translating it yields CASSWGRRETQYF.

J is TRBJ2-3 and V is TRBV28; 7 positions agree with TRBD2. Trimming at V came to 3 bases and at J to 6 bases, leaving 9 bases not matched to a gene. Germline assignment: CDR1 MDHEN and CDR2 SYDVKM. The length of the CDR3 is 15 residues. The CDR3 reads CASSFGGSHLDTQYF. The CDR3 coding sequence is TGTGCCAGCAGTTTCGGGGGGTCCCATCTGGATACGCAGTATTTT.

This rearrangement joins TRBV5-4 to TRBJ2-4, with 8 bases matching TRBD2. The V segment lost 0 bases and the J segment 7 bases; nucleotides outside the gene matches: 6. Looked up from germline, CDR1 is SGHNT and CDR2 is YYREEE (reference sequence). The CDR3 is 15 residues long. The CDR3 is CASSLGRTSMNIQYF. In DNA form, the CDR3 reads TGTGCCAGCAGCTTGGGGCGGACTAGCATGAACATTCAGTACTTC. Filled out from reference TRBV5-4 and TRBJ2-4, the complete variable domain reads ETGVTQSPTHLIKTRGQQVTLRCSSQSGHNTVSWYQQALGQGPQFIFQYYREEENGRGNFPPRFSGLQFPNYSSELNVNALELDDSALYLCASSLGRTSMNIQYFGAGTRLSVL.

This clone was seen a handful of times. This sequence joins TRBV24-1 and TRBJ1-5; no firm D call. Germline CDR1 reads KGHDR; CDR2 reads SFDVKD. This CDR3 is 13 amino acids long. The V and J ends lost 1 base and 5 bases respectively, with 5 bases between them. In DNA form, the CDR3 reads TGTGCCACCAGTGATTTCTCTCATCAGCCCCAGCATTTT. Amino acids: CATSDFSHQPQHF.

V usage is TRBV9 and J usage is TRBJ1-1; D perhaps matches TRBD1 (6 bases). The CDR3 runs 14 residues. V shed 0 bases and J shed 4 bases, with 10 bases lying between them. Germline-derived CDR1 and CDR2 are SGDLS and YYNGEE. Here the CDR3 DNA reads TGTGCCAGCAGCGTAGGCTGGACAGTCACTGAAGCTTTCTTT. Its protein product is CASSVGWTVTEAFF.